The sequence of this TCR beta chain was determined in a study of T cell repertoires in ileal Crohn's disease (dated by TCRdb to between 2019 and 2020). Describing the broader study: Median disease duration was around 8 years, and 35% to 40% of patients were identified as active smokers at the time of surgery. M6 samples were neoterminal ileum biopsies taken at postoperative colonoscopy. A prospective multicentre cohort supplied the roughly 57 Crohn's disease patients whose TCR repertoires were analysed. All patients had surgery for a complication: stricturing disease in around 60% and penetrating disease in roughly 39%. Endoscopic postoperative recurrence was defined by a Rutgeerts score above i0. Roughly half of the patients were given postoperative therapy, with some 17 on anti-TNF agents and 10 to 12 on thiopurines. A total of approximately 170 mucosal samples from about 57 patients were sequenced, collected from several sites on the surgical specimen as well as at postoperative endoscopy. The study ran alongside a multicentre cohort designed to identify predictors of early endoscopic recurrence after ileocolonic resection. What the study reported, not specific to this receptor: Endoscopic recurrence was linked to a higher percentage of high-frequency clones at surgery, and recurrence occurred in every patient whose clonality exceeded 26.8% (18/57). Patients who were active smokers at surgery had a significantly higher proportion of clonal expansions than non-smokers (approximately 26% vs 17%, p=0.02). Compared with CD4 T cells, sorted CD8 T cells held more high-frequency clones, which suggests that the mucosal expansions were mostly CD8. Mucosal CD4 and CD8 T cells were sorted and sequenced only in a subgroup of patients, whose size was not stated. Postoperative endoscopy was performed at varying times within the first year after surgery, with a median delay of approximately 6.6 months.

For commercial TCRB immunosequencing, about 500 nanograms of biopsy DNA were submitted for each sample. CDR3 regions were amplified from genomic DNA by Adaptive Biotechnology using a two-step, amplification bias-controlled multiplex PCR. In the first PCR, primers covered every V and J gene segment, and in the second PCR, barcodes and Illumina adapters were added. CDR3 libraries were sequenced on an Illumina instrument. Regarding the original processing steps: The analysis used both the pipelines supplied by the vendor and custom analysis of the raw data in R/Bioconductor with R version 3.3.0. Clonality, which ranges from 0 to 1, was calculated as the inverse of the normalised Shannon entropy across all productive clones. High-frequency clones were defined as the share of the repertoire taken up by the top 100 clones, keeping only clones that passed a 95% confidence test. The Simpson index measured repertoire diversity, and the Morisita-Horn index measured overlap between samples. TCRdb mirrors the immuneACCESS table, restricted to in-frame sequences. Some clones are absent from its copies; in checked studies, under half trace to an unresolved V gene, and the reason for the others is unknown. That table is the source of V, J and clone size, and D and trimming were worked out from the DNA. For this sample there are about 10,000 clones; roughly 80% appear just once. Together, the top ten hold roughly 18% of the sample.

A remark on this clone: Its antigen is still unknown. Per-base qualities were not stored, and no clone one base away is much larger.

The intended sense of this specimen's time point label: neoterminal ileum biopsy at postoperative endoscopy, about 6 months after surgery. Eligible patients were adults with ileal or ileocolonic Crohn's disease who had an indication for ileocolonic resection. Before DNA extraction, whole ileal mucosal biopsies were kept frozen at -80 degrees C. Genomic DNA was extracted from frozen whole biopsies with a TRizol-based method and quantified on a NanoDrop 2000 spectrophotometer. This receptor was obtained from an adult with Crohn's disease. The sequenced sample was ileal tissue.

The CDR3 reads as follows: CASSLASGTKQETQYF. The sequence in DNA is TGTGCCAGCAGCTTAGCGAGCGGGACTAAACAAGAGACCCAGTACTTC. The sequence joins TRBV13 to TRBJ2-5; TRBD2 agrees with 7 junctional bases. The germline V gene (reference sequence) yields PRHDT for CDR1 and FYEKMQ for CDR2. From its cysteine to its phenylalanine, the CDR3 spans 16 amino acids. This entry keeps only the CDR3 DNA: 48 bases, framed from base 1. The junction shows trimming of 1 base on V and 2 bases on J, and the gene matches do not reach 7 bases of it.